The rows below give T cell receptor beta chains drawn from one sample of a study of T cell changes during pregnancy in multiple sclerosis. TCRdb's table, derived via immunoSEQ multiplex PCR, lists solely in-frame clones and lacks some. This sample has roughly 50,000 clones, with over 80% found just once. The sample here was CD4+ T cells from peripheral blood mononuclear cells, taken in the third trimester of pregnancy. The receptors come from a female donor with multiple sclerosis, enrolled in a pregnancy study. The CDR3 runs from the conserved cysteine through the conserved F or W. A D gene is named only where the DNA matches it firmly. Rows may omit the clone size; those that give it use once, few, many or a size class.

size: -; V: TRBV28; D: TRBD1; J: TRBJ2-5; CDR3: CASSLRTGSETQYF; DNA: TGTGCCAGCAGTTTACGGACAGGGAGTGAGACCCAGTACTTC
size: few; V: TRBV2; D: TRBD2; J: TRBJ2-3; CDR3: CASSDGGTSTDTQYF; DNA: TGTGCCAGCAGCGACGGGGGGACTAGCACAGATACGCAGTATTTT
size: -; V: TRBV5-4; D: TRBD2; J: TRBJ2-7; CDR3: CASSPPTSTEQYF; DNA: TGTGCCAGCAGCCCGCCGACTAGCACCGAGCAGTACTTC
size: -; V: TRBV19; D: TRBD1; J: TRBJ1-2; CDR3: CASSISGQSYGYTF; DNA: TGTGCCAGTAGTATATCGGGACAGTCCTATGGCTACACCTTC
size: -; V: TRBV6-1; D: -; J: TRBJ2-2; CDR3: CASSWQLEGTGELFF; DNA: TGTGCCAGCAGTTGGCAGCTGGAGGGCACCGGGGAGCTGTTTTTT
size: -; V: TRBV2; D: -; J: TRBJ1-2; CDR3: CASRQGGYGYTF; DNA: TGTGCCAGCAGGCAGGGCGGCTATGGCTACACCTTC
size: once; V: TRBV7-7; D: -; J: TRBJ2-1; CDR3: CASSLLSGTTYNEQFF; DNA: TGTGCCAGCAGCCTCCTATCCGGGACAACGTACAATGAGCAGTTCTTC
size: -; V: TRBV28; D: TRBD1; J: TRBJ2-1; CDR3: CASSRTGGRGEQFF; DNA: TGTGCCAGCAGTCGGACAGGGGGTAGGGGAGAGCAGTTCTTC
size: -; V: TRBV28; D: TRBD1; J: TRBJ1-5; CDR3: CASNILDRGYNQPQHF; DNA: TGTGCCAGCAATATTTTGGACAGGGGTTACAATCAGCCCCAGCATTTT
size: -; V: TRBV10-3; D: TRBD1; J: TRBJ2-7; CDR3: CAISGTGTSYEQYF; DNA: TGTGCCATCAGTGGGACAGGGACTTCCTACGAGCAGTACTTC
size: -; V: TRBV10-3; D: -; J: TRBJ1-5; CDR3: CAISQGSEQPQHF; DNA: TGTGCCATCAGTCAGGGGTCGGAGCAGCCCCAGCATTTT
size: -; V: TRBV30; D: TRBD1; J: TRBJ1-6; CDR3: CACRRTGSSPLHF; DNA: TGTGCCTGTCGTAGGACAGGATCTTCACCCCTCCACTTT
size: once; V: TRBV7-2; D: TRBD1; J: TRBJ2-1; CDR3: CASSLDPGQGYNEQFF; DNA: TGTGCCAGCAGCTTAGACCCGGGACAGGGCTACAATGAGCAGTTCTTC
size: -; V: TRBV10-3; D: -; J: TRBJ1-2; CDR3: CAISQGINGYTF; DNA: TGTGCCATCAGCCAGGGGATCAATGGCTACACCTTC
size: -; V: TRBV7-2; D: TRBD1; J: TRBJ1-2; CDR3: CASSLEQGFANGYTF; DNA: TGTGCCAGCAGCTTAGAACAGGGGTTTGCAAATGGCTACACCTTC
size: -; V: TRBV18; D: -; J: TRBJ1-3; CDR3: CASSPGLEGGNTIYF; DNA: TGTGCCAGCTCACCGGGCCTTGAGGGTGGAAACACCATATATTTT
size: -; V: TRBV9; D: -; J: TRBJ1-6; CDR3: CASSKLSGMGSPLHF; DNA: TGTGCCAGCAGCAAGCTTTCGGGGATGGGTTCACCCCTCCACTTT
size: -; V: TRBV4-1; D: TRBD1; J: TRBJ1-6; CDR3: CASSGTGQNSPLHF; DNA: TGCGCCAGCAGCGGGACAGGACAAAATTCACCCCTCCACTTT
size: -; V: TRBV6-5; D: -; J: TRBJ1-2; CDR3: CASSQSLGRYTF; DNA: TGTGCCAGCAGTCAGAGCCTAGGCCGCTACACCTTC
size: -; V: TRBV2; D: TRBD1; J: TRBJ1-4; CDR3: CASSVSGTGNEKLFF; DNA: TGTGCCAGCAGTGTGTCCGGGACAGGGAATGAAAAACTGTTTTTT
size: -; V: TRBV28; D: TRBD1; J: TRBJ1-2; CDR3: CASSFQITGQDALGYTF; DNA: TGTGCCAGCAGTTTTCAAATTACCGGACAGGATGCCTTGGGCTACACCTTC
size: -; V: TRBV2; D: TRBD1; J: TRBJ2-1; CDR3: CASRWTGGSSYNEQFF; DNA: TGTGCCAGCAGATGGACAGGGGGAAGCTCCTACAATGAGCAGTTCTTC
size: -; V: TRBV5-4; D: -; J: TRBJ1-2; CDR3: CASSLGTITGYTF; DNA: TGTGCCAGCAGCTTGGGGACAATTACGGGCTACACCTTC
size: few; V: TRBV2; D: -; J: TRBJ1-5; CDR3: CASSTDRSGNQPQHF; DNA: TGTGCCAGCAGCACCGACAGGTCCGGCAATCAGCCCCAGCATTTT
size: -; V: TRBV29-1; D: TRBD1; J: TRBJ1-5; CDR3: CSVGGQAGQPQHF; DNA: TGCAGCGTTGGCGGACAGGCGGGTCAGCCCCAGCATTTT
size: -; V: TRBV19; D: -; J: TRBJ2-2; CDR3: CASSMGRAATGELFF; DNA: TGTGCCAGTAGTATGGGCAGGGCGGCCACCGGGGAGCTGTTTTTT
size: once; V: TRBV7-9; D: -; J: TRBJ2-1; CDR3: CASSLAPGNEQFF; DNA: TGTGCCAGCAGCTTAGCGCCGGGAAATGAGCAGTTCTTC
size: -; V: TRBV2; D: TRBD1; J: TRBJ1-1; CDR3: CASGEGGLQTEAFF; DNA: TGTGCCAGCGGCGAAGGGGGCTTACAGACTGAAGCTTTCTTT
size: -; V: TRBV11-2; D: TRBD1; J: TRBJ2-7; CDR3: CASSLARGQGYEQYF; DNA: TGTGCCAGCAGCCTAGCCCGTGGACAGGGCTACGAGCAGTACTTC
size: -; V: TRBV12-2; D: -; J: TRBJ2-7; CDR3: CASRKEVCEGAGASYEQYF; DNA: TGTGCAAGTCGTAAGGAGGTGTGCGAGGGCGCAGGGGCATCCTACGAGCAGTACTTC
size: -; V: TRBV5-1; D: TRBD2; J: TRBJ2-1; CDR3: CASSERLAGARARYNEQFF; DNA: TGCGCCAGCAGCGAAAGACTAGCGGGGGCCCGAGCCCGCTACAATGAGCAGTTCTTC
size: -; V: TRBV7-2; D: TRBD2; J: TRBJ2-3; CDR3: CASSLVGGRSNTQYF; DNA: TGTGCCAGCAGCTTAGTCGGCGGGAGGTCAAATACGCAGTATTTT
size: -; V: TRBV2; D: TRBD1; J: TRBJ1-1; CDR3: CASSSKGTGRVMNTEAFF; DNA: TGTGCCAGCAGTTCAAAAGGGACAGGGAGGGTCATGAACACTGAAGCTTTCTTT
size: -; V: TRBV7-2; D: TRBD1; J: TRBJ2-7; CDR3: CASSLAVDRGYEQYF; DNA: TGTGCCAGCAGCTTAGCGGTGGACAGGGGCTACGAGCAGTACTTC
size: -; V: TRBV28; D: TRBD1; J: TRBJ2-7; CDR3: CASSLGTTGGRYEQYF; DNA: TGTGCCAGCAGTTTAGGAACGACAGGGGGCAGGTACGAGCAGTACTTC
size: -; V: TRBV10-3; D: -; J: TRBJ2-3; CDR3: CAISETGSDTQYF; DNA: TGTGCCATCAGTGAGACAGGGTCAGATACGCAGTATTTT
size: -; V: TRBV6-1; D: TRBD1; J: TRBJ2-7; CDR3: CASSEPPGTGSSYEQYF; DNA: TGTGCCAGCAGTGAACCCCCCGGGACAGGGAGCTCCTACGAGCAGTACTTC